The source of this T cell receptor (beta chain) is a study of blood T cells in healthy people across ages (dated by TCRdb to between 2014 and 2017). About the study as a whole: In model experiments, template switching captured roughly one uniquely barcoded TCR beta cDNA molecule for every two T cells. Age-related changes in TCR beta repertoire diversity were measured in the study by deep sequencing normalized with unique cDNA molecular identifiers. The donors were divided into four age groups: young (average around 15 years), middle-aged (about 40), aged (under 70) and long-lived (roughly 82). To avoid experimental bias, donors of different ages were distributed randomly across sequencing lanes. Using the same blood draw, the study looked at two additional independent replicas of 1 million unique cDNA reads for two donors, one aged 18 to 30 and the other aged 80 or older. Overall study results and their limits: Compared with the aged group, the long-lived group had more naive CD4+ T cells, fewer expanded clones and increased TCR diversity, suggesting age selection. Donor CMV infection status was unknown, potentially confounding age-related changes in expanded clonotypes. Estimates of total diversity based on one million sequenced T cells were considered lower bounds and underestimates. Observed TCR beta diversity per million T cells fell roughly linearly with age, and a significant reduction was already apparent by age around 40. The percentage of naive T cells measured by flow cytometry correlated strongly with observed TCR beta diversity. Conclusive comparison of naive and antigen-experienced compartments was prevented by the profiling of bulk unsorted PBMCs.

Comments on this clonotype: What antigen it recognizes has not been identified. Qualities for individual bases were not recorded, and no much larger clone is one base off.

Library prep was done by 5' RACE. The reads were generated on an Illumina HiSeq 2500. The second PCR ran for about 6 to 12 cycles and used a J-beta primer mix along with a sample-barcoded 5' primer. A unique molecular identifier was introduced onto each TCR beta cDNA molecule by a template-switch 5' adaptor carrying 12 random nucleotides. At least 2.5 million CDR3-containing paired-end reads were obtained from each sample. First-strand cDNA was synthesized from all RNA with the Mint cDNA synthesis kit, primed by a TRBC-specific oligonucleotide. Following uracil-DNA glycosylase treatment, a first 18-cycle PCR with universal primers M1SS and BC2_uni_R was performed on all cDNA. Per the original workflow: Each sample was normalized by randomly selecting 1 million high-quality reads, each carrying a distinct molecular identifier. Instead of being binned into consensus sequences, reads that shared molecular identifiers were thrown out. MiTCR, with a Q25 quality threshold and the strictest error-elimination algorithm, was used for CDR3 identification, clonotype clustering and error correction. Lower-bound total TCR beta diversity was estimated with a nonparametric unseen species model using Euler transformation. TCRdb redid the processing of the public reads, applying fastp at Q25 and MiXCR, and retained in-frame beta chains. Each entry merges the rows of one CDR3 protein and shows their most common DNA and genes. TCRdb's processing, not the authors', yielded these V and J calls. This sample holds about 1.5 million distinct CDR3 sequences; approximately 42% were observed only once. The ten largest make up over 3.5% of the sample.

From V the trimming removes 6 bases and from J it removes 1 base, while the gene matches leave 4 bases of the junction unaccounted for. As encoded in the germline V gene (reference sequence), CDR1 is SEHNR while CDR2 is FQNEAQ. The CDR3 numbers 15 residues from cysteine through phenylalanine. Solely the CDR3 DNA is kept, with 45 bases framed from the first base. The donors were roughly 40 Caucasian individuals from Russia, aged roughly 6 to 100 years, who were systemically healthy. Each donor gave 8.5 to 10 milliliters of peripheral blood, collected into EDTA-treated Vacutainer tubes. Ficoll-Paque density-gradient centrifugation was used to isolate PBMCs, with at least 6.5 million per sample. Total RNA, at least 5.5 micrograms per sample, was extracted from PBMCs with Trizol reagent. Naive CD45RAhigh/CD27high T cell percentages were measured by flow cytometry on a PBMC aliquot from every donor.

This clonotype was sampled from a woman aged 18-35 years in good health. Sequenced material: blood. The sequence is built from TRBV7-9 and TRBJ1-3; 9 middle bases align to TRBD1. The sequence in DNA is TGTGCCAGCAGGGAGACAGGGGGGTCTGGAAACACCATATATTTT. Protein translation: CASRETGGSGNTIYF.